The 6 T cell receptor beta chains below all came from one sample that was sequenced in a study of T cells in localized non-small cell lung cancer. Produced via immunoSEQ multiplex PCR; TCRdb's table is partial and in-frame only. Altogether some 64,000 clones are present, 81% being singletons, with the ten largest covering around 4.6%. The sequenced sample was PBMCs, obtained before any cancer treatment. The receptors here all came from a man aged 40 to 70 with stage II lung adenocarcinoma.

The gene calls are TRBV30 and TRBJ1-1; D remains unclear. Germline CDR1 and CDR2: GTSNPN and SVGIG (reference sequence). Trimming stripped 5 bases from V and 4 bases from J, with 8 bases between. This CDR3 is built from 11 residues. CDR3 sequence reads: CAWFWGTEAFF. The CDR3 nucleotides are TGTGCCTGGTTTTGGGGCACTGAAGCTTTCTTT.

The chain combines TRBV5-4 with TRBJ2-5, with TRBD1 identical over 10 bases. The CDR3 has 15 amino acids. V lost 4 bases, J lost 4 bases, and 7 bases stayed unmatched. Germline V CDR1 and CDR2: SGHNT, YYREEE (reference sequence). The CDR3 here is CASSPWRTGGETQYF. CDR3 nucleotide sequence: TGTGCCAGCAGCCCCTGGCGGACAGGGGGAGAGACCCAGTACTTC.

This clone was recorded a few times. The chain couples TRBV29-1 to TRBJ2-1; 7 bases agree with TRBD1. Trimming cost V 7 bases and J 4 bases; bases outside gene matches: 7. This CDR3 contains 13 residues. Germline CDR1 reads SQVTM; CDR2 reads ANQGSEA. The CDR3 loop reads CSADRASYNEQFF. In DNA, the CDR3 is TGCAGCGCTGACAGGGCCTCATACAATGAGCAGTTCTTC.

The chain recombines TRBV6-5 with TRBJ1-1; D uncertain. Trimming shortened V by 6 bases and J by 5 bases, and 19 bases separated the two germline ends. Per the germline V gene, CDR1 is MNHEY and CDR2 is SVGAGI. The CDR3 spans 15 residues. CDR3 sequence: CASSSGQVRKTEAFF. DNA of the CDR3: TGTGCCAGCAGCTCCGGGCAAGTCAGAAAAACTGAAGCTTTCTTT.

The V gene is TRBV5-1, the J gene TRBJ2-2; 8 nucleotides line up with TRBD1. Germline V gene data show CDR1 as SGHRS and CDR2 as YFSETQ. The V and J ends lost 7 bases and 2 bases, in that order; junction bases with no gene match: 4. This CDR3 spans 14 amino acids. CDR3 DNA: TGCGCCAGCGGACAGGGAGGAAACACCGGGGAGCTGTTTTTT. The encoded protein is CASGQGGNTGELFF.

This clone has only a few counts. CDR3 in DNA: TGTGCCAGCAGTCAGCAGGGGGCGGGAACCTACGAGCAGTACTTC. Protein: CASSQQGAGTYEQYF. The chain uses TRBV6-1 and TRBJ2-7, with 8 bases matching TRBD1. CDR3 length: 15 amino acids. J was trimmed by 2 bases and V by 5 bases; bases with no gene match: 8. Germline loops: CDR1 MNHNS, CDR2 SASEGT.